This T cell receptor (beta chain) was sequenced during a study of blood T cells in healthy people across ages. PCR was performed a second time for about 6 to 12 cycles using a sample-barcoded 5' primer and a J-beta primer mix. TCRdb called the 5' RACE reads again in MiXCR, with one record for every CDR3 protein. The table includes 1,300,000 or so distinct CDR3 sequences, approximately 59% detected once. This CDR3 comprises 13 residues. Germline loops: CDR1 MGHRA, CDR2 YSYEKL. Trimming shortened V by 3 bases and J by 10 bases, and 13 bases separated the two germline ends. The source of this sequence is a young man in good health. The sample taken for sequencing was blood. J is TRBJ2-1 and V is TRBV4-1; a possible D gene is TRBD1 (5 bases). CDR3: CASSQGQVWEQFF. In nucleotides, the CDR3 is TGCGCCAGCAGCCAGGGGCAAGTCTGGGAGCAGTTCTTC.